This T cell receptor beta chain was identified in a study of tumor-infiltrating lymphocytes in primary liver carcinoma. As for the study in general: All patients had surgically resected primary liver carcinoma. The patients included men and women who were aged 30 to 69 years. Findings and limits, study-wide: It was in tumors, not blood, that the top-250-clone fraction was significantly higher (p = 0.039). For tumor-adjacent and tumor-blood pairs, overlap was less than that seen for tumor region pairs.

With regard to this clonotype: Antigen: not known.

The template, around 540 ng total RNA, yielded TCR beta cDNA made with a constant-region primer. Amplification in three nested multiplex PCR rounds with slightly modified ARM-PCR gave rise to TCR beta libraries. Two initial PCR rounds of 10 to 11 cycles each paired TRBV1-TRBV30 forward primers with a C-beta reverse primer. Via MiXCR, TCRdb re-called the multiplex PCR reads, giving one row per CDR3 protein. The table has some 190,000 distinct CDR3 sequences, roughly three fifths seen once; the top ten hold roughly 76%. J was trimmed by 1 base and V by 0 bases; bases with no gene match: 7. This CDR3 is built from 17 residues. The germline V gene has CDR1 MGHRA and CDR2 YSYEKL. The study extracted blood RNA from unsorted whole blood and also extracted germline DNA.

Material: peripheral blood. The chain combines TRBV4-1 with TRBJ2-5; 8 bases agree with TRBD1. The receptor's source is a man aged 35 to 55 with primary liver carcinoma and hepatitis B virus infection. CDR3 sequence reads: CASSQDRDRRFQETQYF. For the CDR3, the DNA is TGCGCCAGCAGCCAAGACCGGGACAGGAGGTTCCAAGAGACCCAGTACTTC.